This T cell receptor beta chain was identified in a study of shared clonotypes between healthy human individuals. Germline CDR1 reads SGHRS; CDR2 reads YFSETQ. Trimming shortened V by 4 bases and J by 1 base, and 5 bases separated the two germline ends. The CDR3 runs 12 residues. Sequencing used immunoSEQ multiplex PCR; TCRdb keeps in-frame clones, though not all of them. Among roughly 2.4 million clones listed, approximately 94% were seen once. The sample consisted of naive CD4+ T cells sorted from blood. The subset was: CD45RA+ positively selected. The sequence derives from a man aged 18 to 30 in good health. The chain recombines TRBV5-1 with TRBJ2-5; no definite D call. The CDR3 nucleotides read TGCGCCAGCAGCCACCTCCAAGAGACCCAGTACTTC. Translating gives CASSHLQETQYF.